The rows below give T cell receptor beta chains drawn from one sample of a study of beta chain features in type 1 diabetes. The data were produced by immunoSEQ multiplex PCR, yet TCRdb's version contains in-frame clones alone and is incomplete. Of about 700,000 clones in the sample, about an eighth were seen once. Sequencing input: naive CD4+ T cells from blood. These TCRs come from a man aged 18 to 30 with type 1 diabetes. Both conserved end residues are part of each CDR3. A D gene is named only where the DNA matches it firmly. Size is omitted from some rows. Given values are once, few, many or a class for expanded clones.

clone size	V gene	J gene	D gene	CDR3 length	CDR3 DNA	CDR3 protein
once	TRBV29-1	TRBJ1-6	TRBD1	14	TGCAGCGTTGGGACAGGGTCAACAGATTCACCCCTCCACTTT	CSVGTGSTDSPLHF
-	TRBV25-1	TRBJ2-5	-	13	TGTGCCACCGCCGATAATTTCCAAGGGGCCCAGTACTTC	CATADNFQGAQYF
few	TRBV25-1	TRBJ1-5	TRBD1	15	TGTGCCAGCAGTGAGTCGGACAGGGCAACTCAGCCCCAGCATTTT	CASSESDRATQPQHF
-	TRBV7-9	TRBJ1-2	TRBD1	14	TGTGCCAGCAGCTTGGGACAGGTGGCGGATGGCTACACCTTC	CASSLGQVADGYTF
few	TRBV18	TRBJ1-1	-	13	TGTGCCAGCTCACCACTAGGGTCCGCTGAAGCTTTCTTT	CASSPLGSAEAFF
few	TRBV7-9	TRBJ1-1	-	12	TGTGCCAGCAGCTTCCAGGGAACTGAAGCTTTCTTT	CASSFQGTEAFF
-	TRBV10-3	TRBJ2-7	-	13	TGTGCCATCAGTGAGTCATGGGGGGACGAGCAGTACTTC	CAISESWGDEQYF
few	TRBV5-1	TRBJ2-3	-	15	TGCGCCAGCAGCTTGGCCGACAAGGGGTTAGATACGCAGTATTTT	CASSLADKGLDTQYF
few	TRBV5-1	TRBJ2-1	-	15	TGCGCCAGCAGCCTGACTCCCAGCTCCTACAATGAGCAGTTCTTC	CASSLTPSSYNEQFF
-	TRBV12-5	TRBJ1-2	-	12	TGTGCTTCCGTAGACAGTCCCATGGGCTACACCTTC	CASVDSPMGYTF
few	TRBV5-6	TRBJ1-5	-	15	TGTGCCAGCAGCTTCCGTGGGGGCAAGGATCAGCCCCAGCATTTT	CASSFRGGKDQPQHF
few	TRBV9	TRBJ2-3	-	17	TGTGCCAGCAGCGCCGCCCCGGGACGGTATAGCACAGATACGCAGTATTTT	CASSAAPGRYSTDTQYF
few	TRBV25-1	TRBJ1-2	-	16	TGTGCCAGCAGTGAATGGGGGGACGGAGATAGTCGTGGCTACACCTTC	CASSEWGDGDSRGYTF
-	TRBV7-9	TRBJ2-6	TRBD1	19	TGTGCCAGCAGCTTAGGGGGACAGTCCTTCTCCTCTGGGGCCAACGTCCTGACTTTC	CASSLGGQSFSSGANVLTF
few	TRBV19	TRBJ2-3	TRBD2	17	TGTGCCAGTAGTATCGGACTAGCGGGGGGTTGGCAAGATACGCAGTATTTT	CASSIGLAGGWQDTQYF
few	TRBV7-9	TRBJ1-2	-	15	TGTGCCAGCAGCTCCACCCCAGGACACAACTATGGCTACACCTTC	CASSSTPGHNYGYTF
few	TRBV5-6	TRBJ2-1	-	11	TGTGCCAGCAGCTTGTACCTAGAGCAGTTCTTC	CASSLYLEQFF
-	TRBV30	TRBJ2-7	TRBD1	15	TGTGCCTGGACCCCGACAGGGGGCTTCTCCTACGAGCAGTACTTC	CAWTPTGGFSYEQYF
-	TRBV7-9	TRBJ1-4	-	17	TGTGCCAGCAGCTTAGTCCCGGGTTTGGGGTCTAATGAAAAACTGTTTTTT	CASSLVPGLGSNEKLFF
few	TRBV6-6	TRBJ2-5	-	15	TGTGCCAGCAGTTACGGGGGGTTGAGGCAAGAGACCCAGTACTTC	CASSYGGLRQETQYF
few	TRBV7-2	TRBJ2-3	TRBD2	15	TGTGCCAGCAGCTCGGCGGGGGGAAGCACAGATACGCAGTATTTT	CASSSAGGSTDTQYF
-	TRBV6-1	TRBJ2-7	-	14	TGTGCCAGCGGATTGGCACGGGTCTCCTACGAGCAGTACTTC	CASGLARVSYEQYF
few	TRBV7-9	TRBJ2-2	-	13	TGTGCCAGCAGCCCTCCCAGCCCCGGGGAGCTGTTTTTT	CASSPPSPGELFF
-	TRBV6-1	TRBJ1-2	-	11	TGTGCCAGCAGGGACAGTGATGGCTACACCTTC	CASRDSDGYTF
-	TRBV7-9	TRBJ1-2	TRBD1	13	TGTGCCAGCAGCTCGACGGACAGGGGAAGCTACACCTTC	CASSSTDRGSYTF
few	TRBV2	TRBJ1-4	TRBD1	14	TGTGCCAGCAGTCCCGGGACAGGGAACGAAAAACTGTTTTTT	CASSPGTGNEKLFF
few	TRBV27	TRBJ1-1	-	17	TGTGCCAGCAGTCACGACAGGCCGCTTGTGTTGAACACTGAAGCTTTCTTT	CASSHDRPLVLNTEAFF
-	TRBV5-1	TRBJ2-6	-	17	TGCGCCAGCAGCTTGTTGGGGGGCACCTCTGGGGCCAACGTCCTGACTTTC	CASSLLGGTSGANVLTF
few	TRBV5-6	TRBJ2-3	-	12	TGTGCCAGCAGCTTGTATCCAGATACGCAGTATTTT	CASSLYPDTQYF
-	TRBV6-1	TRBJ2-1	TRBD1	15	TGTGCCAGCAGTGGGCTTCACAGGGGCGCGAATGAGCAGTTCTTC	CASSGLHRGANEQFF
-	TRBV30	TRBJ1-1	-	13	TGTGCCTGGAGTGTAACAAGAGACACTGAAGCTTTCTTT	CAWSVTRDTEAFF
-	TRBV11-2	TRBJ2-3	-	13	TGTGCCAGCAGCTTTTCAAGCACAGATACGCAGTATTTT	CASSFSSTDTQYF
-	TRBV10-3	TRBJ2-7	TRBD1	11	TGTGCCGTAACAGGGGACTACGAGCAGTACTTC	CAVTGDYEQYF
-	TRBV13	TRBJ2-3	TRBD2	21	TGTGCCAGCAGTTTCGTCCACTTCGGACTAGCGGGGGGCCGGGGCACAGATACGCAGTATTTT	CASSFVHFGLAGGRGTDTQYF
-	TRBV2	TRBJ1-5	TRBD1	15	TGTGCCAGCAGTGCGATGGGACAGGGCTCTCAGCCCCAGCATTTT	CASSAMGQGSQPQHF